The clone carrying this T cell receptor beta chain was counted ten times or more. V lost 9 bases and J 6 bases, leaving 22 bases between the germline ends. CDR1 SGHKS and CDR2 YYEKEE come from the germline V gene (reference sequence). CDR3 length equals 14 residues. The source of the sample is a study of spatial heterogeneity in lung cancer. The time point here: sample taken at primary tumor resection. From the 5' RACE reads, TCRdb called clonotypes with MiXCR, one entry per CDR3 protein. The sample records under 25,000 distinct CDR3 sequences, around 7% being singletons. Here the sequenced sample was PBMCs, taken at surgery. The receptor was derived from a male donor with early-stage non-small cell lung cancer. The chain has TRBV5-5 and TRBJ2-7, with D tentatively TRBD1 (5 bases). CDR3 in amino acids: CATGQTASRTEQYF. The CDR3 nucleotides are TGTGCCACCGGCCAGACAGCATCGAGGACCGAGCAGTACTTC.